This section outlines one T cell receptor beta chain sequence together with its context. Its target is unknown. This specimen belongs to a study of blood T cells in healthy people across ages. Study-wide results and caveats: Naive T cell percentage by flow cytometry tracked strongly with beta diversity. Versus aged donors, long-lived donors had higher diversity and more naive CD4+ cells.

With a J-beta primer mix and a sample-barcoded 5' primer, a second PCR ran about 7 to 12 cycles. The authors tagged each cDNA molecule using a template-switch adaptor with 12 random nucleotides. TCRdb reanalysed the 5' RACE reads using MiXCR and keeps one entry per CDR3 protein. The data contain hundreds of thousands of distinct CDR3 sequences, under 50% of them singletons. Each sample yielded at least 6.5 million isolated PBMCs. Deletions cut 4 bases from V and 7 bases from J, with 11 bases between. The germline V gene has CDR1 SQVTM and CDR2 ANQGSEA. This CDR3 spans 12 amino acids. This TCR derives from a young man in good health. V gene TRBV29-1 combines with J gene TRBJ2-1; TRBD1 might be the D (5 bases). The specimen sequenced was blood. CDR3 loop: CSVAQGQNEQFF. The CDR3 DNA follows: TGCAGCGTTGCCCAGGGCCAGAATGAGCAGTTCTTC.